These 5 T cell receptor beta chains came from one sample sequenced in a study of CD8+ T cells in alopecia areata. Sample treatment: oral pan-JAK inhibitor, 5-10 mg twice daily. After isolation, RNA underwent reverse transcription to generate cDNA as the sequencing template. The repertoire was sequenced with immunoSEQ multiplex PCR; TCRdb's copy has only in-frame clones and lacks some. The sample gives 150,000 to 200,000 clones, under 70% of which show up once; 0.75% to 0.95% is in the top ten. The sequencing used CD4+ T cells sorted from blood, collected at week 4, from a patient treated with tofacitinib. These receptors were obtained from a human donor with alopecia areata.

The V and J genes are TRBV25-1 and TRBJ1-6, with a weak D call TRBD1 (5 bases). Trimming stripped 4 bases from V and 7 bases from J, with 11 bases between. The germline CDR1 and CDR2 sequences are MGHDK and SYGVNS. The CDR3 loop spans 14 amino acids. CDR3 amino acids: CASSGPQGNSPLHF. The CDR3 region has the DNA TGTGCCAGCAGTGGCCCCCAGGGAAATTCACCCCTCCACTTT.

J is TRBJ2-3 and V is TRBV30; weak D call: TRBD2 (6 bases). Per the germline V gene, CDR1 is GTSNPN and CDR2 is SVGIG (reference sequence). Trimming took 4 bases from V and 6 from J, leaving 29 bases between them. The length of the CDR3 is 18 residues. CDR3 residues: CAWNFKRGLTYKSDTQYF. The CDR3 DNA is TGTGCCTGGAATTTTAAAAGGGGACTTACATACAAATCGGATACGCAGTATTTT.

V usage is TRBV29-1 and J usage is TRBJ2-7; 8 bases map to TRBD1. The trim removed 2 bases at V and 7 bases at J, leaving 13 bases unmatched. The germline gives CDR1 SQVTM, CDR2 ANQGSEA. This CDR3 contains 15 residues. The CDR3 reads CSVERGQGSLGEQYF. The CDR3 coding sequence is TGCAGCGTTGAAAGAGGACAGGGATCTCTGGGGGAGCAGTACTTC.

The chain links TRBV30 to TRBJ1-6; D is possibly TRBD1 (5 bases). V lost 1 base, J lost 2 bases, and 6 bases lay in between. Germline V lookup: CDR1 GTSNPN, CDR2 SVGIG (reference sequence). The CDR3 runs 14 residues. CDR3 in DNA: TGTGCCTGGAGTGAGGACACCTATAATTCACCCCTCCACTTT. Its protein product is CAWSEDTYNSPLHF.

This chain joins TRBV29-1 and TRBJ1-2, with 8 positions matching TRBD1. This CDR3 has 13 residues. The germline V gene encodes CDR1 SQVTM and CDR2 ANQGSEA. The CDR3 loop is CSYLAGGSSGYTF. The CDR3 region has the DNA TGCAGTTATCTCGCAGGGGGCAGTTCTGGCTACACCTTC.